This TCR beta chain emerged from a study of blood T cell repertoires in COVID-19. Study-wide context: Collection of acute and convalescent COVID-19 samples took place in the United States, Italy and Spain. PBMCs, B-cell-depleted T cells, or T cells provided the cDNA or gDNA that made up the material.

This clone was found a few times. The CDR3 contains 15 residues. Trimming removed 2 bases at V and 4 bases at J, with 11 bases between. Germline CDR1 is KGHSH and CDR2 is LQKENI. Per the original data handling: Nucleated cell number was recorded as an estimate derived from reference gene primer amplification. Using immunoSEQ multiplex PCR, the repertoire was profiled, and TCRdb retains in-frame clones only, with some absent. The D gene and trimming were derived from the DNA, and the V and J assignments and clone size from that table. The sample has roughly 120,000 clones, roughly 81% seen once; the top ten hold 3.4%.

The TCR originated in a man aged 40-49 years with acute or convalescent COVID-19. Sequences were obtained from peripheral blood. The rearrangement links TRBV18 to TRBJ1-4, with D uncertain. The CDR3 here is CASSPVAGNNEKLFF. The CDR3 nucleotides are TGTGCCAGCTCACCAGTGGCAGGAAATAATGAAAAACTGTTTTTT.